This TCR beta chain emerged from a study of cytomegalovirus exposure and HLA in healthy donors. Study-wide points: The study designated about 160 TCR beta chains cytomegalovirus-associated.

Regarding this clone: Antigen specificity is unknown.

The PCR made use of 60 Vbeta and 13 Jbeta primers. Authors' processing steps: Roughly 80 million unique TCR beta chains, 10 million to 14 million shared, were counted in a later analysis. TCRdb keeps only in-frame clones here, not all; method: immunoSEQ multiplex PCR. V, J and clone size derive from that table, while D and trimming were established from the DNA sequence. The table includes 200,000 or so clones, roughly 80% detected once. The germline CDR1 and CDR2 sequences are SGHVS and FQNEAQ. The CDR3 is 12 residues long. The J segment lost 5 bases and the V segment lost 8 bases, leaving 0 bases of the junction unmatched.

The receptor was derived from a man between 35 and 55 years old in good health and CMV-seronegative. Sequencing was done on a sample of PBMCs. This rearrangement joins TRBV7-8 to TRBJ2-7; TRBD2 aligns across 13 bases. The CDR3 DNA reads TGTGCCAGCGGACTAGCGGGAGACGAGCAGTACTTC. Protein sequence: CASGLAGDEQYF.